Sequencing of this T cell receptor (beta chain) was carried out in a study of blood T cell repertoires in COVID-19. Study context: COVID-19 samples, acute and convalescent, were from the United States, Italy and Spain. T cells, B-cell-depleted T cells, or PBMCs provided the cDNA or gDNA that served as material.

In the original processing: Amplification of reference gene primers was used by the study to estimate nucleated cell counts. Generated by immunoSEQ multiplex PCR, the TCRdb table keeps only in-frame clones and is missing some. That table is the source of V, J and clone size, and D and trimming were worked out from the DNA. The repertoire has hundreds of thousands of clones, roughly 90% of them found once; the top ten carry about 3%. V was trimmed by 0 bases and J by 3 bases, leaving 17 bases between them. There are 17 residues in the CDR3. Germline V CDR1 and CDR2: SNHLY, FYNNEI. The material sequenced was peripheral blood. V is TRBV2 and J is TRBJ1-1, with a weak D call TRBD1 (5 bases). The receptor was isolated from a woman aged 25 to 45 with COVID-19, enrolled during active disease. CDR3 sequence: CASSEARDGGVDTEAFF. The CDR3 DNA sequence: TGTGCCAGCAGTGAAGCCCGGGATGGAGGGGTAGACACTGAAGCTTTCTTT.